Listed here is a single T cell receptor beta chain. Its antigen remains unidentified. The source of the sample is a study of vaccination and CD4 T cells after COVID-19. Study overall: Post-COVID samples were collected a median about 95 days following diagnosis, spanning 35 to 161.

The length of the CDR3 is 13 residues. Trimming at V came to 6 bases and at J to 9 bases, leaving 8 bases not matched to a gene. The germline V gene encodes CDR1 DFQATT and CDR2 SNEGSKA (reference sequence). CD4+ T cells that had been cultured provided DNA sequenced with the Oncomine TCR Beta short-read assay. Via MiXCR, TCRdb re-called the PCR reads, giving one row per CDR3 protein. The top ten hold about 9.8% of the sample, which has about 19,000 distinct CDR3 sequences, 55% to 60% seen once. Study-wide results and caveats: Convalescent patients' vaccine-specific clones were spike mono-reactive in 304 of 307 cases.

The treatment was: roughly 11-day PBMC culture with coronavirus spike peptide pools or control peptides (ViraFEST assay). Culture of 1.9 million or so PBMCs per well took place with 7.5 to 10 IU/ml IL-2 and 8.5 to 10 ug/ml peptide pools. V and J are TRBV20-1 and TRBJ2-1; 10 nucleotides agree with TRBD2. The TCR originated in a human donor who had recovered from COVID-19. The input for sequencing was CD4+ T cells from blood, cultured in vitro, taken after SARS-CoV-2 vaccination. DNA for the CDR3: TGCAGTGCCCAGCGGGAGGGCGGGAGTGAGCAGTTCTTC. Translation: CSAQREGGSEQFF.